The 27 T cell receptor beta chains below come from one sample, sequenced in a study of blood T cell repertoires in COVID-19. Profiled with immunoSEQ multiplex PCR; TCRdb holds only in-frame clones, not every one. The sample lists just over 350,000 clones, about 86% occurring once. Sequencing used peripheral blood. These receptors were taken from a woman aged 55-69 years with COVID-19, enrolled during active disease.

The chain couples TRBV11-3 to TRBJ2-5; TRBD2 aligns across 12 bases. The CDR3 is 15 amino acids. Germline trimming cut 5 bases from V and 5 bases from J; bases unmatched to any gene: 6. Germline-derived CDR1 and CDR2 are SGHNT and YENEEA. CDR3: CASSARLAGVETQYF. DNA for the CDR3: TGTGCCAGCAGCGCCCGACTAGCGGGGGTTGAGACCCAGTACTTC.

This clone was recorded once. This chain links TRBV14 with TRBJ2-1, with D uncertain. There are 13 residues in the CDR3. V lost 4 bases, J lost 6 bases, and 10 bases lay in between. Germline CDR1 reads SGHDN; CDR2 reads FVKESK. For the CDR3, the DNA is TGTGCCAGCAGCCCAACCGGTTTCAATGAGCAGTTCTTC. This sequence encodes CASSPTGFNEQFF.

The V gene is TRBV23-1, the J gene TRBJ2-5; 11 nucleotides align to TRBD2. TRBV23-1 is an ORF for which the function is uncertain. The ends lost 4 bases at V and 5 bases at J; junction bases unmatched: 12. CDR3 length: 17 amino acids. As DNA, the CDR3 is TGCGCCAGCAGTCTAGCCCGGCTAGCGGGGGGCGAGGAGACCCAGTACTTC. Translating gives CASSLARLAGGEETQYF.

V gene TRBV5-1 combines with J gene TRBJ2-7; tentative D call: TRBD1 (8 bases). Trimming stripped 4 bases from V and 3 bases from J, with 14 bases between. CDR3 length: 14 residues. Germline loops: CDR1 SGHRS, CDR2 YFSETQ. For the CDR3, the DNA is TGCGCCAGCAGCCCACAGGGGGGGGGCTACGAGCAGTACTTC. Its translation: CASSPQGGGYEQYF. Variable domain in full (rest from reference TRBV5-1 and TRBJ2-7): KAGVTQTPRYLIKTRGQQVTLSCSPISGHRSVSWYQQTPGQGLQFLFEYFSETQRNKGNFPGRFSGRQFSNSRSEMNVSTLELGDSALYLCASSPQGGGYEQYFGPGTRLTVT.

The chain recombines TRBV7-9 with TRBJ2-1, with 8 bases identical to TRBD2. The CDR3 extends over 15 amino acids. Losses at the gene ends were 4 bases for V and 14 bases for J; bases not matched to a gene: 16. CDR1 and CDR2 from the germline V gene are SEHNR and FQNEAQ (reference sequence). The CDR3 DNA is TGTGCCAGCAGCTACTACTCTGAGAGTAGCGGGGATAAGTTCTTC. It is translated as CASSYYSESSGDKFF.

The chain combines TRBV5-8 with TRBJ2-3, with 10 nucleotides matching TRBD2. The junction had 5 bases not matched to a gene; V was cut back by 2 bases and J by 5 bases. The CDR3 spans 15 residues. CDR1 is SGHTS and CDR2 is YDEGEE in the germline V gene. The chain's CDR3 is CASSFSGGAIDTQYF. The CDR3 coding sequence is TGTGCCAGCAGCTTCAGCGGGGGGGCCATAGATACGCAGTATTTT.

This chain links TRBV2 with TRBJ2-3, with 8 positions matching TRBD2. The germline CDR1 and CDR2 sequences are SNHLY and FYNNEI. The junction had 13 bases not matched to a gene; V was cut back by 8 bases and J by 0 bases. The CDR3 totals 17 residues. The CDR3 coding sequence is TGTGCCAGCGGCCCCGGGAGGGGGGGGCGGAGCACAGATACGCAGTATTTT. As protein: CASGPGRGGRSTDTQYF.

This sequence joins TRBV7-3 and TRBJ1-2; unclear D gene. This CDR3 is 14 amino acids long. V shed 2 bases and J shed 8 bases, with 15 bases lying between them. CDR1 and CDR2 from the germline V gene are SGHTA and FQGTGA. CDR3 nucleotide sequence: TGTGCCAGCAGCTTAGGTAAAGGTCGGAGCGGCTACACCTTC. Amino acid sequence: CASSLGKGRSGYTF.

J is TRBJ1-2 and V is TRBV5-1, with 7 positions matching TRBD1. J was trimmed by 0 bases and V by 2 bases; bases with no gene match: 4. This CDR3 has 15 amino acids. Germline V lookup: CDR1 SGHRS, CDR2 YFSETQ. This CDR3 reads CASSFGQVSNYGYTF. CDR3 nucleotides: TGCGCCAGCAGCTTTGGACAGGTTTCTAACTATGGCTACACCTTC. Full variable domain (rest looked up from reference TRBV5-1 and TRBJ1-2): KAGVTQTPRYLIKTRGQQVTLSCSPISGHRSVSWYQQTPGQGLQFLFEYFSETQRNKGNFPGRFSGRQFSNSRSEMNVSTLELGDSALYLCASSFGQVSNYGYTFGSGTRLTVV.

The chain recombines TRBV7-2 with TRBJ1-3; possible D gene TRBD1, 6 bases. In germline, CDR1 is SGHTA, CDR2 FQGNSA. This CDR3 spans 15 amino acids. V lost 5 bases and J 2 bases, leaving 13 bases between the germline ends. The CDR3 DNA follows: TGTGCCAGCAGCACCACAGGGTCTCCTGGAAACACCATATATTTT. Translated, it gives CASSTTGSPGNTIYF.

The chain uses TRBV7-9 and TRBJ1-1, with D maybe TRBD1 (5 bases). CDR3 length: 15 residues. Germline CDR1 SEHNR, CDR2 FQNEAQ (reference sequence). The germline V and J ends were trimmed by 6 bases and 2 bases, with 16 bases remaining between them. CDR3 amino acids: CASSPSGRGNTEAFF. The CDR3 DNA sequence: TGTGCCAGCAGTCCCTCGGGGAGGGGCAACACTGAAGCTTTCTTT.

The chain has TRBV25-1 and TRBJ1-1; weak D call: TRBD1 (6 bases). Germline CDR1 and CDR2: MGHDK and SYGVNS. This CDR3 is 11 amino acids long. Trimming took 10 bases from V and 7 from J, leaving 13 bases between them. CDR3 nucleotide sequence: TGTGCCACCGAGACAGGCGGTGAAGCTTTCTTT. Translation: CATETGGEAFF.

This chain links TRBV6-2 or TRBV6-3 with TRBJ2-7; D might be TRBD2 (5 bases). CDR3 length equals 16 residues. V lost 5 bases and J 5 bases, leaving 22 bases between the germline ends. Germline CDR1 MNHEY, CDR2 SVGEGT. In nucleotides, the CDR3 is TGTGCCAGCAGTGCAGCGGACGGCCTTGGACCCCACGAGCAGTACTTC. It specifies CASSAADGLGPHEQYF.

With regard to this clone: The identical CDR3 is also encoded by other nucleotide sequences in the sample. The chain employs TRBV11-2 and TRBJ1-2; TRBD1 matches 11 bases. With V trimmed by 5 bases and J by 8 bases, 4 bases remained unmatched. The germline CDR1 and CDR2 sequences are SGHAT and FQNNGV. The CDR3 covers 13 residues. The CDR3 is CASSLDRGRGYTF. The DNA for the CDR3 is TGTGCCAGCAGCCTGGACAGGGGGCGAGGCTACACCTTC.

The chain is built from TRBV30 and TRBJ1-4; 7 bases agree with TRBD1. CDR1 and CDR2 from the germline V gene are GTSNPN and SVGIG (reference sequence). The V segment lost 5 bases and the J segment 6 bases; nucleotides outside the gene matches: 6. The CDR3 runs to 13 residues. CDR3 in DNA: TGTGCCTGGGAAGACAGGGAAGATGAAAAACTGTTTTTT. It codes for CAWEDREDEKLFF.

The rearrangement links TRBV4-1 to TRBJ1-1, with D possibly TRBD1 on 6 matching bases. V was clipped by 6 bases and J by 11 bases, with 22 bases between them. Germline values: CDR1 MGHRA, CDR2 YSYEKL. The CDR3 consists of 14 residues. CDR3 DNA: TGCGCCAGCAGGCCTCCCGGGACAAGGACTGGGGCTTTCTTT. As protein: CASRPPGTRTGAFF.

This chain joins TRBV7-2 and TRBJ2-5; 10 nucleotides match TRBD1. Germline V gives CDR1 SGHTA, CDR2 FQGNSA. The CDR3 length is 14 residues. Trimming cost V 5 bases and J 6 bases; bases outside gene matches: 6. The CDR3 region has the DNA TGTGCCAGCAGCCCAGACAGGGGGCTGAAGACCCAGTACTTC. Encoded protein: CASSPDRGLKTQYF.

V gene TRBV7-2 combines with J gene TRBJ2-2; the match to TRBD1 covers 7 bases. Germline CDR1 SGHTA, CDR2 FQGNSA. CDR3 length: 13 amino acids. Trimming removed 11 bases from V and 4 bases from J; junction bases left unmatched: 7. CDR3 nucleotides: TGTGCCTTCGGGGCAGGGGGCACCGGGGAGCTGTTTTTT. Protein: CAFGAGGTGELFF.

This rearrangement joins TRBV19 to TRBJ1-1; 9 bases line up with TRBD1. Trimming cost V 5 bases and J 1 base; bases outside gene matches: 2. The CDR3 has 14 residues. The germline gives CDR1 LNHDA, CDR2 SQIVND (reference sequence). In DNA form, the CDR3 reads TGTGCCAGTAGTCCGGGACAGGGGAACACTGAAGCTTTCTTT. Protein: CASSPGQGNTEAFF.

This chain connects TRBV7-9 to TRBJ1-3, with D uncertain. The germline gives CDR1 SEHNR, CDR2 FQNEAQ (reference sequence). This CDR3 has 17 amino acids. V lost 0 bases, J lost 0 bases, and 12 bases lay in between. CDR3 sequence reads: CASSLAAGIISGNTIYF. CDR3 in DNA: TGTGCCAGCAGCTTAGCGGCAGGCATTATCTCTGGAAACACCATATATTTT.

The rearrangement uses TRBV10-3 and TRBJ2-3, with 10 positions matching TRBD1. The trim removed 7 bases at V and 3 bases at J, leaving 1 base unmatched. The CDR3 runs 13 residues. From germline, CDR1 is ENHRY and CDR2 SYGVKD. CDR3 coding DNA: TGTGCCATCAAGGGACAGGGGACAGATACGCAGTATTTT. This translates into CAIKGQGTDTQYF.

The chain recombines TRBV28 with TRBJ1-4; D might be TRBD1 (5 bases). The V end lost 2 bases, the J end lost 5 bases, and 9 bases lay between the germline ends. CDR1 and CDR2 (germline): MDHEN, SYDVKM. The CDR3 is 14 residues long. The CDR3 nucleotides are TGTGCCAGCAGTTTAGGACACCTCAATGAAAAACTGTTTTTT. The encoded protein is CASSLGHLNEKLFF.

The V gene is TRBV11-2, the J gene TRBJ1-6, with 7 positions matching TRBD1. V shed 6 bases, J shed 13 bases, and the junction held 6 bases outside the gene matches. The CDR3 totals 12 residues. Germline values: CDR1 SGHAT, CDR2 FQNNGV. Written as DNA, the CDR3 is TGTGCCAGCAGTAGCGCCAGGGGGCCCCTCCACTTT. It is translated as CASSSARGPLHF.

This rearrangement joins TRBV13 to TRBJ2-1, with 7 bases aligning to TRBD1. CDR3 length equals 16 residues. V lost 1 base, J lost 8 bases, and 11 bases stayed unmatched. Per germline, CDR1 PRHDT and CDR2 FYEKMQ (reference sequence). The CDR3 loop reads CASSLEGRGPTDEQFF. The CDR3 region has the DNA TGTGCCAGCAGCTTAGAGGGTAGGGGGCCCACGGATGAGCAGTTCTTC.

V is TRBV3-1 (or the pseudogene TRBV3-2) and J is TRBJ2-5; D not certain. CDR3 length: 12 residues. CDR1 LGHDT and CDR2 YNNKEL come from the germline V gene (reference sequence). The V end lost 3 bases, the J end lost 5 bases, and 7 bases lay between the germline ends. The CDR3 bases are TGTGCCAGCAGCCAGTCCGCGGAGACCCAGTACTTC. Translation gives CASSQSAETQYF.

This sequence joins TRBV19 and TRBJ1-2; D remains ambiguous. The length of the CDR3 is 13 residues. CDR1 is LNHDA, CDR2 SQIVND, per germline (reference sequence). V was trimmed by 2 bases and J by 1 base, leaving 5 bases between them. For the CDR3, the DNA is TGTGCCAGTAGTATACGGGATAACTATGGCTACACCTTC. Translated, it gives CASSIRDNYGYTF.

This clone was seen just once. The chain employs TRBV5-4 and TRBJ2-5, with TRBD1 as a possible D gene (6 bases). V was pared by 2 bases and J by 5 bases, with 25 bases between. The length of the CDR3 is 18 residues. Looked up from germline, CDR1 is SGHNT and CDR2 is YYREEE (reference sequence). CDR3 loop: CASSLAPTAQGGLETQYF. The CDR3, as DNA: TGTGCCAGCAGCTTAGCCCCTACCGCACAGGGTGGATTGGAGACCCAGTACTTC. The whole variable domain, filled in from reference TRBV5-4 and TRBJ2-5, reads ETGVTQSPTHLIKTRGQQVTLRCSSQSGHNTVSWYQQALGQGPQFIFQYYREEENGRGNFPPRFSGLQFPNYSSELNVNALELDDSALYLCASSLAPTAQGGLETQYFGPGTRLLVL.